This passage covers 30 T cell receptor beta chains from one sample sequenced in a study of CD8+ T cells in alopecia areata. Treatment specified: oral pan-JAK inhibitor, 5-10 mg twice daily. cDNA serving as the sequencing template came from extracted, reverse transcribed RNA. Clones were read by immunoSEQ multiplex PCR, and TCRdb kept only the in-frame ones, dropping some. The table has 150,000 to 200,000 clones, 55% to 75% seen once. The material sequenced was CD4+ T cells sorted from blood, taken at week 24, from a patient treated with tofacitinib. All receptors derive from a human donor with alopecia areata.

The chain has TRBV11-2 and TRBJ2-7; possible D gene TRBD1, 6 bases. CDR3 length: 14 amino acids. From germline, CDR1 is SGHAT and CDR2 FQNNGV. V gave up 1 base and J gave up 7 bases, with 14 bases separating them. In DNA form, the CDR3 reads TGTGCCAGCAGCTTAGCCCCTCAGGGGAAAGAGCAGTACTTC. Translation gives CASSLAPQGKEQYF.

This clone has only a few counts. Other DNA sequences in this sample translate to the same CDR3. The chain is built from TRBV7-9 and TRBJ2-1; D is possibly TRBD1 or TRBD2 (6 bases each). The V end was cut by 0 bases, the J end by 7 bases, with 7 bases between. The germline V gene has CDR1 SEHNR and CDR2 FQNEAQ (reference sequence). The CDR3 has 13 residues. CDR3 DNA sequence: TGTGCCAGCAGCTTAGCAGGGGGGAATGAGCAGTTCTTC. This codes for CASSLAGGNEQFF.

This clone occurred a few times. The chain joins TRBV2 to TRBJ1-2; the match to TRBD1 covers 11 bases. The CDR3 covers 16 residues. Germline CDR1 reads SNHLY; CDR2 reads FYNNEI. V dropped 6 bases and J dropped 5; count of bases not matched to a gene: 11. For the CDR3, the DNA is TGTGCCAGCAGATCGGACAGGGGGCAGGTGGATTATGGCTACACCTTC. This sequence encodes CASRSDRGQVDYGYTF.

The chain uses TRBV30 and TRBJ1-4; D is uncertain. Germline V gives CDR1 GTSNPN, CDR2 SVGIG (reference sequence). The CDR3 has 14 residues. Trimming removed 0 bases from V and 8 bases from J, with 13 bases in between. For the CDR3, the DNA is TGTGCCTGGAGTGTAACCTTTCCGTCCGAAAAACTGTTTTTT. Its protein is CAWSVTFPSEKLFF.

This clone was observed a handful of times. The genes are TRBV11-2 and TRBJ2-2; a weak D match, TRBD2 (6 bases). V shed 5 bases and J shed 5 bases, with 9 bases lying between them. Germline loops: CDR1 SGHAT, CDR2 FQNNGV. The CDR3 sequence is 13 residues long. CDR3 region: CASSLRGTGELFF. CDR3 coding DNA: TGTGCCAGCAGCCTCCGGGGGACCGGGGAGCTGTTTTTT.

V is TRBV30 and J is TRBJ2-2; the D gene is possibly TRBD2 (5 bases). The CDR3 spans 15 residues. Germline assignment: CDR1 GTSNPN and CDR2 SVGIG (reference sequence). V was shortened by 5 bases and J by 0 bases, with 13 bases between the two germline ends. This chain's CDR3 is CAWGPGNTNTGELFF. CDR3 DNA sequence: TGTGCCTGGGGCCCCGGGAACACGAACACCGGGGAGCTGTTTTTT.

The V gene is TRBV2, the J gene TRBJ2-7, with D perhaps TRBD2 (5 bases). Deletions cut 0 bases from V and 9 bases from J, with 12 bases between. Germline-derived CDR1 and CDR2 are SNHLY and FYNNEI. The CDR3 sequence is 13 residues long. The CDR3, as DNA: TGTGCCAGCAGTGAAGCTTCTCGGGGTGGGCAGTACTTC. This translates into CASSEASRGGQYF.

This clone appeared many times. A junction boundary mismatches the germline segment, possibly from a read error. V gene TRBV5-1 combines with J gene TRBJ2-5; D assignment may be TRBD1 or TRBD2 (6 bases each). The germline CDR1 and CDR2 sequences are SGHRS and YFSETQ. CDR3 length: 14 amino acids. DNA of the CDR3: TGCGCCAGCAGCTTGGAGGGGGGCCAAAAGACCCAGTACTTC. This sequence encodes CASSLEGGQKTQYF.

This clone appeared a single time. The genes are TRBV4-2 and TRBJ1-2, with D perhaps matching TRBD1 (5 bases). Per germline, CDR1 LGHNA and CDR2 YNFKEQ. The CDR3 length is 15 residues. V lost 1 base to trimming and J lost 6 bases, with 15 bases between them. CDR3 sequence (DNA): TGTGCCAGCAGCCAAGGAAGGGGCACTATCGATGGCTACACCTTC. Residues: CASSQGRGTIDGYTF.

This clone appeared a few times. The genes are TRBV2 and TRBJ2-7; 11 bases are shared with TRBD2. The CDR3 is 13 amino acids. In germline, CDR1 is SNHLY, CDR2 FYNNEI. V dropped 11 bases and J dropped 3; count of bases not matched to a gene: 6. CDR3 sequence: CAAGLAEYYEQYF. In DNA form, the CDR3 reads TGTGCCGCGGGACTAGCGGAATACTACGAGCAGTACTTC.

The J gene is TRBJ2-5, the V gene TRBV4-1; D remains unclear. This CDR3 comprises 13 residues. Per the germline V gene, CDR1 is MGHRA and CDR2 is YSYEKL. Trimming cost V 1 base and J 0 bases, with 3 bases left between them. In nucleotides, the CDR3 is TGCGCCAGCAGCCAAGGCCACCAAGAGACCCAGTACTTC. Amino acid sequence: CASSQGHQETQYF.

V gene TRBV4-2 combines with J gene TRBJ2-3; perhaps TRBD2 as D (6 bases). Trimming removed 4 bases from V and 2 bases from J, with 19 bases in between. From germline, CDR1 is LGHNA and CDR2 YNFKEQ. This CDR3 comprises 17 residues. CDR3 residues: CASSLHGLAGPTDTQYF. CDR3 DNA sequence: TGTGCCAGCAGCCTTCACGGTTTGGCGGGGCCCACAGATACGCAGTATTTT.

The rearrangement joins TRBV11-3 to TRBJ2-5; 10 nucleotides match TRBD2. The germline CDR1 and CDR2 sequences are SGHNT and YENEEA. Unmatched junction bases numbered 7, after V lost 2 bases and J lost 7 bases. The CDR3 totals 15 residues. CDR3 coding DNA: TGTGCCAGCAGCTTACTAGCGGGGGTAACCTCGACCCAGTACTTC. Translated: CASSLLAGVTSTQYF.

The CDR3 region is CSVPSPGRGSYEQYF. The CDR3 DNA is TGCAGCGTGCCCTCTCCGGGGAGGGGATCCTACGAGCAGTACTTC. The chain carries TRBV29-1 and TRBJ2-7, with TRBD2 matching over 7 bases. This CDR3 region has 15 residues. J gave up 1 base and V 6 bases, and 12 bases lay outside the gene matches. CDR1 is SQVTM and CDR2 is ANQGSEA in the germline V gene.

The V call is TRBV5-5, the J call TRBJ1-2; 9 bases line up with TRBD1. Germline loops: CDR1 SGHKS, CDR2 YYEKEE (reference sequence). The CDR3 sequence is 17 residues long. Trimming took 5 bases from V and 3 from J; bases not matched to a gene: 14. Here the CDR3 reads CASSFGTGLLRDYGYTF. Here the CDR3 DNA reads TGTGCCAGCAGTTTCGGGACAGGGCTTCTTAGAGACTATGGCTACACCTTC. Variable domain in full (rest from reference TRBV5-5 and TRBJ1-2): DAGVTQSPTHLIKTRGQQVTLRCSPISGHKSVSWYQQVLGQGPQFIFQYYEKEERGRGNFPDRFSARQFPNYSSELNVNALLLGDSALYLCASSFGTGLLRDYGYTFGSGTRLTVV.

V gene TRBV9 combines with J gene TRBJ2-7, with D possibly called TRBD1 or TRBD2 (5 bases each). V lost 4 bases and J lost 2, with 16 bases in between. From germline, CDR1 is SGDLS and CDR2 YYNGEE. CDR3 length equals 15 residues. The CDR3 loop reads CASSSMGTGPYEQYF. The CDR3, as DNA: TGTGCCAGCAGCAGTATGGGGACGGGACCCTACGAGCAGTACTTC. Looking up the rest from reference TRBV9 and TRBJ2-7 gives the full variable domain: DSGVTQTPKHLITATGQRVTLRCSPRSGDLSVYWYQQSLDQGLQFLIQYYNGEERAKGNILERFSAQQFPDLHSELNLSSLELGDSALYFCASSSMGTGPYEQYFGPGTRLTVT.

This chain uses TRBV7-9 with TRBJ2-5; D is possibly TRBD1 or TRBD2 (5 bases each). Germline lookup yields CDR1 SEHNR and CDR2 FQNEAQ (reference sequence). The CDR3 is 15 amino acids. V was shortened by 5 bases and J by 5 bases, with 18 bases between the two germline ends. This chain's CDR3 is CASSPDSLGAETQYF. DNA of the CDR3: TGTGCCAGCAGCCCGGACTCACTAGGGGCGGAGACCCAGTACTTC.

This clone was detected a few times. The rearrangement links TRBV5-1 to TRBJ2-1; D is uncertain. Trimming cost V 0 bases and J 1 base, with 11 bases left between them. CDR3 length equals 16 residues. Germline CDR1 reads SGHRS; CDR2 reads YFSETQ. In nucleotides, the CDR3 is TGCGCCAGCAGCTTGGAGGGCAGCCCATCCTACAATGAGCAGTTCTTC. Its protein product is CASSLEGSPSYNEQFF.

The chain uses TRBV10-1 and TRBJ2-3; 8 bases are shared with TRBD2. The V and J ends lost 6 bases and 0 bases, in that order; junction bases with no gene match: 11. CDR3 size: 17 residues. Germline CDR1 WNHNN, CDR2 SYGVQD (reference sequence). The CDR3 sequence is CASSGREERFSTDTQYF. Written as DNA, the CDR3 is TGCGCCAGCAGCGGGAGGGAAGAGCGGTTTAGCACAGATACGCAGTATTTT.

This clone was counted only a few times. The chain is built from TRBV7-9 and TRBJ2-1; 8 bases fit TRBD2. The CDR3 runs to 14 residues. Trimming took 4 bases from V and 12 from J; bases not matched to a gene: 11. The germline gives CDR1 SEHNR, CDR2 FQNEAQ (reference sequence). CDR3 protein: CASSSGGNERRQFF. The CDR3 nucleotides read TGTGCCAGCAGCTCGGGGGGGAACGAGAGGCGGCAGTTCTTC.

This clone was seen more than once but under ten times. The J gene is TRBJ1-6, the V gene TRBV30; the D is unclear. CDR1 is GTSNPN and CDR2 is SVGIG in the germline V gene (reference sequence). CDR3 length: 11 amino acids. With 1 base removed from V and 10 bases from J, the gap between germline ends came to 5 bases. CDR3 nucleotides: TGTGCCTGGAGTGGGAGCTCACCCCTCCACTTT. Translated, it gives CAWSGSSPLHF. Full variable domain (missing parts from reference TRBV30 and TRBJ1-6): SQTIHQWPATLVQPVGSPLSLECTVEGTSNPNLYWYRQAAGRGLQLLFYSVGIGQISSEVPQNLSASRPQDRQFILSSKKLLLSDSGFYLCAWSGSSPLHFGNGTRLTVT.

This clone was detected a few times. Written as DNA, the CDR3 is TGCGCCAGCAGTGCGGACAGGGGATACACTGAAGCTTTCTTT. Residues: CASSADRGYTEAFF. The chain couples TRBV10-2 to TRBJ1-1, with TRBD1 matching over 9 bases. V lost 4 bases, J lost 3 bases, and 3 bases stayed unmatched. Germline V CDR1 and CDR2: WSHSY, SAAADI. CDR3 length: 14 amino acids.

The CDR3 DNA reads TGTGCCAGCAGGGGGGACAGTTTCGAGCAGTACTTC. It is translated as CASRGDSFEQYF. The chain employs TRBV2 and TRBJ2-7; 7 bases fit TRBD1. The CDR3 has 12 residues. The V gene end was trimmed by 6 bases and the J gene end by 6 bases; junction bases not matched to a gene: 5. The germline V gene encodes CDR1 SNHLY and CDR2 FYNNEI.

In DNA form, the CDR3 reads TGTGCCTGGACTCCTAGGGGGCAGGCCTACAATGAGCAGTTCTTC. Encoded protein: CAWTPRGQAYNEQFF. The chain combines TRBV30 with TRBJ2-1; 7 positions match TRBD1. There are 15 residues in the CDR3. With V trimmed by 4 bases and J by 2 bases, 8 bases remained unmatched. Germline V CDR1 and CDR2: GTSNPN, SVGIG (reference sequence).

CDR3 residues: CASSDPVDSPYEQYF. The CDR3 DNA sequence: TGTGCCAGCAGCGACCCAGTTGACAGCCCCTACGAGCAGTACTTC. The rearrangement joins TRBV2 to TRBJ2-7; the D gene is possibly TRBD1 (5 bases). The CDR3 totals 15 residues. The V end lost 6 bases, the J end lost 2 bases, and 17 bases lay between the germline ends. CDR1 SNHLY and CDR2 FYNNEI come from the germline V gene.

In this sample, this clone turned up a few times. V gene TRBV20-1 combines with J gene TRBJ2-7; the D gene is possibly TRBD2 (5 bases). CDR3 size: 11 residues. Trimming stripped 4 bases from V and 5 bases from J, with 9 bases between. Germline V gene sequence: CDR1 DFQATT, CDR2 SNEGSKA (reference sequence). In DNA form, the CDR3 reads TGCAGTGCTACAACAGCGGACGAGCAGTACTTC. It is translated as CSATTADEQYF.

The rearrangement joins TRBV30 to TRBJ1-6, with 9 nucleotides matching TRBD1. From germline, CDR1 is GTSNPN and CDR2 SVGIG (reference sequence). Losses at the gene ends were 2 bases for V and 10 bases for J; bases not matched to a gene: 3. This CDR3 spans 13 amino acids. CDR3 in amino acids: CAWSRQGVSPLHF. The CDR3 region has the DNA TGTGCCTGGAGTCGACAGGGGGTATCACCCCTCCACTTT.

The rearrangement uses TRBV18 and TRBJ1-5; D might be TRBD1 (6 bases). The CDR3 covers 13 residues. Per germline, CDR1 KGHSH and CDR2 LQKENI. V shed 4 bases and J shed 5 bases, with 9 bases lying between them. CDR3 loop: CASSLDSYQPQHF. CDR3 nucleotide sequence: TGTGCCAGCTCACTGGACAGCTATCAGCCCCAGCATTTT.

This clone was observed a handful of times. The chain carries TRBV14 and TRBJ1-2; perhaps TRBD1 as D (5 bases). This CDR3 is 13 amino acids long. Between the trimmed V and J ends, which lost 3 bases and 2 bases, there was a span of 7 bases. The germline CDR1 and CDR2 sequences are SGHDN and FVKESK. The CDR3 region has the DNA TGTGCCAGCAGCCACAGGGCCAACTATGGCTACACCTTC. Protein product: CASSHRANYGYTF.

V usage is TRBV4-1 and J usage is TRBJ1-2; TRBD1 is a possible D gene (6 bases). Germline-derived CDR1 and CDR2 are MGHRA and YSYEKL. Trimming cost V 0 bases and J 4 bases, with 12 bases left between them. This CDR3 has 15 amino acids. CDR3 protein: CASSQDGAGAYGYTF. The CDR3 coding sequence is TGCGCCAGCAGCCAAGATGGGGCAGGGGCCTATGGCTACACCTTC.